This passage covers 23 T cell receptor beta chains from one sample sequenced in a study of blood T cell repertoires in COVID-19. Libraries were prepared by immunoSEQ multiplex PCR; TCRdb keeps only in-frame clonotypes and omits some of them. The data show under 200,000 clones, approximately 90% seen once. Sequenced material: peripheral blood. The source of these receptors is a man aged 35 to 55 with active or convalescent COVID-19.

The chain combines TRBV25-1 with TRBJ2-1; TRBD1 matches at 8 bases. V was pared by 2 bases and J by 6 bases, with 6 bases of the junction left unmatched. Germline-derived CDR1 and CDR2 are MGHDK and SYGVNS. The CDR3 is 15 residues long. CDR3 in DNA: TGTGCCAGCAGTGAACAGGGGGCGCGGTTCAATGAGCAGTTCTTC. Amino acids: CASSEQGARFNEQFF.

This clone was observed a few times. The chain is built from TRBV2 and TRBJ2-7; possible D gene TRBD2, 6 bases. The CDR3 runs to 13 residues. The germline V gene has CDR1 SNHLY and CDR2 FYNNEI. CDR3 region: CVRRGLNSYEQYF. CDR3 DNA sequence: TGTGTCCGGAGGGGCTTAAACTCCTACGAGCAGTACTTC.

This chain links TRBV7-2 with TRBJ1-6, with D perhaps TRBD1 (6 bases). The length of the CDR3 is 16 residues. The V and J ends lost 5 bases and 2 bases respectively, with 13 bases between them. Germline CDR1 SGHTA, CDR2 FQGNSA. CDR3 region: CASSPATGTYNSPLHF. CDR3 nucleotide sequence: TGTGCCAGCAGCCCTGCGACAGGAACCTATAATTCACCCCTCCACTTT. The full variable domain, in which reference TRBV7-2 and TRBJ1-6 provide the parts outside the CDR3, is GAGVSQSPSNKVTEKGKDVELRCDPISGHTALYWYRQSLGQGLEFLIYFQGNSAPDKSGLPSDRFSAERTGGSVSTLTIQRTQQEDSAVYLCASSPATGTYNSPLHFGNGTRLTVT.

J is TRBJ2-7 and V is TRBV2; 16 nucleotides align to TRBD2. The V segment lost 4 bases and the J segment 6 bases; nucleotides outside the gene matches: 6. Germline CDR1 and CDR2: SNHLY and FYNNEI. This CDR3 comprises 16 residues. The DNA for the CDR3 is TGTGCCAGCAGTGTCGGGACTAGCGGGAGGGCCTCCGAGCAGTACTTC. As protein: CASSVGTSGRASEQYF. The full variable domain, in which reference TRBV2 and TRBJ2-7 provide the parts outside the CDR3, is EPEVTQTPSHQVTQMGQEVILRCVPISNHLYFYWYRQILGQKVEFLVSFYNNEISEKSEIFDDQFSVERPDGSNFTLKIRSTKLEDSAMYFCASSVGTSGRASEQYFGPGTRLTVT.

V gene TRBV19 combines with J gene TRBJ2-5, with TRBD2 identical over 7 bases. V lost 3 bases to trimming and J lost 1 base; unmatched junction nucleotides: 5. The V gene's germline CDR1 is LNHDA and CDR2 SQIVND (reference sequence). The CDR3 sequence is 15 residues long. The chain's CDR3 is CASSMSGEFQETQYF. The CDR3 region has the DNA TGTGCCAGTAGTATGAGCGGGGAATTCCAAGAGACCCAGTACTTC.

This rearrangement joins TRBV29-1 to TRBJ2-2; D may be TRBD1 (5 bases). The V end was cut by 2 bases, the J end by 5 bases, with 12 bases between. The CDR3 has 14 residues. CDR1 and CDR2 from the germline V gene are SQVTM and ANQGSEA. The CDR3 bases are TGCAGCGTTGAAAGTGGACACATAACCGGGGAGCTGTTTTTT. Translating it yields CSVESGHITGELFF.

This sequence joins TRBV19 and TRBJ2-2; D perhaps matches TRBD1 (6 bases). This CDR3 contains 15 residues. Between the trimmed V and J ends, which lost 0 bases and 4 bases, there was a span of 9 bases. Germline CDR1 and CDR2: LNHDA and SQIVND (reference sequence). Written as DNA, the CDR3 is TGTGCCAGTAGTATAGATGTCAGGGGCACCGGGGAGCTGTTTTTT. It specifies CASSIDVRGTGELFF.

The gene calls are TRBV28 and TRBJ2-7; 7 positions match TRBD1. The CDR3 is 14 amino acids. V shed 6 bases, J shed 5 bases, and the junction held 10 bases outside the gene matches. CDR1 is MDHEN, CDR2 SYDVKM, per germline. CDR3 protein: CASSSGTVSHEQYF. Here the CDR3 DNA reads TGTGCCAGCAGCTCCGGGACAGTTTCCCACGAGCAGTACTTC.

The CDR3 reads CASSESGGSGETQYF. The CDR3 nucleotides are TGTGCCAGCAGTGAAAGTGGCGGGTCGGGAGAGACCCAGTACTTC. The chain joins TRBV2 to TRBJ2-5, with D tentatively TRBD2 (5 bases). The CDR3 extends over 15 amino acids. In germline, CDR1 is SNHLY, CDR2 FYNNEI. Trimming shortened V by 2 bases and J by 4 bases, and 14 bases separated the two germline ends.

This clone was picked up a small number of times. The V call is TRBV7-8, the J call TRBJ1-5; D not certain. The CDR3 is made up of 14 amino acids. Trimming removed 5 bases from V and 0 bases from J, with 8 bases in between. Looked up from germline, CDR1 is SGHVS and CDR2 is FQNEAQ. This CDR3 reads CASSRAASNQPQHF. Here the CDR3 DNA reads TGTGCCAGCAGCCGGGCGGCTAGCAATCAGCCCCAGCATTTT.

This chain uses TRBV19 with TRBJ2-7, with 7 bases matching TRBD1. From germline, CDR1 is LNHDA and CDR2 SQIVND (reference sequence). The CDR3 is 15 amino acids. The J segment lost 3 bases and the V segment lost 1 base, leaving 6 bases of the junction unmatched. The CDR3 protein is CASSIGQGMIYEQYF. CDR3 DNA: TGTGCCAGTAGTATAGGACAGGGTATGATCTACGAGCAGTACTTC.

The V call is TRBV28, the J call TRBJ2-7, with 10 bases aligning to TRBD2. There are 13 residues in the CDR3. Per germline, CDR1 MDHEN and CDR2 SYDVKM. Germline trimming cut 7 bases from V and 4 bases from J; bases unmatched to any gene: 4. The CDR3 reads CASNGLAEYEQYF. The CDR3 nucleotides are TGTGCCAGCAACGGACTAGCGGAATACGAGCAGTACTTC.

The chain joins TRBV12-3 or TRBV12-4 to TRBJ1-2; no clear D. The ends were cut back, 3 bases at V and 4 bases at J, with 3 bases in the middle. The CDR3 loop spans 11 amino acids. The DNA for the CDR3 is TGTGCCAGCAGTTTCGGCTATGGCTACACCTTC. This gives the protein CASSFGYGYTF.

The CDR3 sequence is CASSISHPGTGLYGYTF. The CDR3 DNA sequence: TGTGCCAGTAGTATCTCCCATCCCGGGACAGGTCTTTATGGCTACACCTTC. V and J are TRBV19 and TRBJ1-2, with 8 nucleotides matching TRBD1. Germline V CDR1 and CDR2: LNHDA, SQIVND (reference sequence). This CDR3 region has 17 residues. V gave up 3 bases and J gave up 5 bases; unmatched junction bases: 14. Full variable domain (rest looked up from reference TRBV19 and TRBJ1-2): DGGITQSPKYLFRKEGQNVTLSCEQNLNHDAMYWYRQDPGQGLRLIYYSQIVNDFQKGDIAEGYSVSREKKESFPLTVTSAQKNPTAFYLCASSISHPGTGLYGYTFGSGTRLTVV.

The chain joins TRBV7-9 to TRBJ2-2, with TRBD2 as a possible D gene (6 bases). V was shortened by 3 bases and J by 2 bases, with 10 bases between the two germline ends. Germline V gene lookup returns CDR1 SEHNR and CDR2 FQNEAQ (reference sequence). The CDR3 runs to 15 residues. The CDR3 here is CASSLGSGNTGELFF. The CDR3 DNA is TGTGCCAGCAGCTTGGGTAGCGGTAACACCGGGGAGCTGTTTTTT.

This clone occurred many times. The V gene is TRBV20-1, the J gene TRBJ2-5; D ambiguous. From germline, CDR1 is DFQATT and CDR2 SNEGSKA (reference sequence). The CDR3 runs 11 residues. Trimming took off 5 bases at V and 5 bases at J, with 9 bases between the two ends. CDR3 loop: CSAWRDETQYF. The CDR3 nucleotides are TGCAGTGCTTGGAGAGATGAGACCCAGTACTTC.

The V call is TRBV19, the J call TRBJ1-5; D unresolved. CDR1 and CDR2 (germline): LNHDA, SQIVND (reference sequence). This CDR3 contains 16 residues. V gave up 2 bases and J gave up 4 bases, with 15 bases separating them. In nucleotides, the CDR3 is TGTGCCAGTAGTATAACTACAAACACCCTTAATCAGCCCCAGCATTTT. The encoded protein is CASSITTNTLNQPQHF.

CDR3 sequence reads: CARCDGKDNSPLHF. Here the CDR3 DNA reads TGTGCCAGATGCGATGGTAAAGATAATTCACCCCTCCACTTT. The V and J genes are TRBV5-3 and TRBJ1-6; D is uncertain. TRBV5-3 is marked as an open reading frame, function uncertain. The V end was cut by 7 bases, the J end by 5 bases, with 13 bases between. The CDR3 is 14 residues long.

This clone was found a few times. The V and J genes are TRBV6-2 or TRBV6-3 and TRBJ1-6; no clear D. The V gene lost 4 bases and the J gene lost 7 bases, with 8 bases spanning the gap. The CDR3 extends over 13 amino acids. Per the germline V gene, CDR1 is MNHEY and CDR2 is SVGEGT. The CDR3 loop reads CASSWAANSPLHF. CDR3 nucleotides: TGTGCCAGCAGTTGGGCCGCAAATTCACCCCTCCACTTT.

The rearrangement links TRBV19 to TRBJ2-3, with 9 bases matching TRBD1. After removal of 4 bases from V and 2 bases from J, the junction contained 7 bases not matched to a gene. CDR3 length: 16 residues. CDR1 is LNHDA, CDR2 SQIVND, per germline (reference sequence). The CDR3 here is CASSTPDRGFTDTQYF. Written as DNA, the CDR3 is TGTGCCAGTAGTACCCCCGACAGGGGGTTCACAGATACGCAGTATTTT.

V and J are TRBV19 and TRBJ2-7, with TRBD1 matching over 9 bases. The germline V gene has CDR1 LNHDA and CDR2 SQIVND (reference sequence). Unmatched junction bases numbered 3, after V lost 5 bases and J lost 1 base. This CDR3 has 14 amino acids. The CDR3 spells CASSSGQGSYEQYF. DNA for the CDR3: TGTGCCAGTAGTTCGGGACAGGGTTCCTACGAGCAGTACTTC.

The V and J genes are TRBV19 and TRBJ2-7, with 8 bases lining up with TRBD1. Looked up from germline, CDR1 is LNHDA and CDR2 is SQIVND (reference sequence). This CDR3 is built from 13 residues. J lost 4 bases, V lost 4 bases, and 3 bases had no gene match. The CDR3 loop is CASSRTGQYEQYF. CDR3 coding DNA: TGTGCCAGTAGTAGGACAGGGCAGTACGAGCAGTACTTC.

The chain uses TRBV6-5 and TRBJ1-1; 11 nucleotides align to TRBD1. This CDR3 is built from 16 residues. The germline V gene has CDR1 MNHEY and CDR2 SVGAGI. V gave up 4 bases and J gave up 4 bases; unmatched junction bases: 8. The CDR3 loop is CASSFGQGAIGTEAFF. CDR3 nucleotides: TGTGCCAGCAGTTTCGGACAGGGGGCAATTGGCACTGAAGCTTTCTTT.